This TCR beta chain is from a study of tumor-infiltrating lymphocytes in primary liver carcinoma. Study context: Tissue type made little difference to sample yields of roughly 3.65 to 7.5 million productive TCRbeta reads. Notes on the study in general: For tumor-adjacent and tumor-blood pairs, overlap was less than that seen for tumor region pairs.

Remarks on this clonotype: The antigen is undetermined. This may come from a read error, since a much larger clone is one base off.

Extraction of RNA together with DNA used roughly 20-33 mg of unsorted bulk tissue. Chronic HBV infection affected patients, none of whom had received treatment. With 2 bases removed from V and 11 bases from J, the gap between germline ends came to 7 bases. CDR3 size: 11 residues. With around 450 ng total RNA as template and a constant-region primer, TCR beta cDNA was made. What produced the TCR beta libraries was three nested multiplex PCR rounds using slightly modified ARM-PCR. TRBV1-TRBV30 forward and Cbeta reverse primers drove the first two roughly 10-cycle rounds. Each CDR3 protein gets one entry after TCRdb re-called the multiplex PCR reads with MiXCR. The table shows 95,000 to 150,000 distinct CDR3 sequences, with roughly three fifths occurring only once.

The sample comprised liver tumor tissue from sampling region 3. Indicated subset: tumor region T3, left-lateral pole. The clonotype was recovered from an older woman with primary liver carcinoma and hepatitis B virus infection. The chain links TRBV12-3 or TRBV12-4 to TRBJ2-1; D gene unclear. The chain's CDR3 is CASSLSRKQFF. DNA for the CDR3: TGTGCCAGCAGTTTATCTCGAAAGCAGTTCTTC.